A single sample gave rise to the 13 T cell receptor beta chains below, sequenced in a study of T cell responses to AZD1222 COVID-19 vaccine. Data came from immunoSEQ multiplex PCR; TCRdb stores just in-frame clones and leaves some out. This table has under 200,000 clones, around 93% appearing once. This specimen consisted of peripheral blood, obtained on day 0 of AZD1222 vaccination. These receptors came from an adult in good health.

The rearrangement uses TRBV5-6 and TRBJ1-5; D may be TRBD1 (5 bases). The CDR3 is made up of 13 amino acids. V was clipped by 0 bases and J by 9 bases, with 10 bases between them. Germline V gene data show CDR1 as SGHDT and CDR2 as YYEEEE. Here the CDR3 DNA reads TGTGCCAGCAGCTTGGGCGGCGGGGGGCCCCAGCATTTT. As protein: CASSLGGGGPQHF. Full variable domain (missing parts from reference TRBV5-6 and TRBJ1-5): DAGVTQSPTHLIKTRGQQVTLRCSPKSGHDTVSWYQQALGQGPQFIFQYYEEEERQRGNFPDRFSGHQFPNYSSELNVNALLLGDSALYLCASSLGGGGPQHFGDGTRLSIL.

The CDR3 sequence is CASSQDYGQGLGQPQHF. The CDR3 DNA reads TGTGCCAGCAGCCAAGATTACGGTCAAGGGCTCGGTCAGCCCCAGCATTTT. The rearrangement links TRBV3-1 (or the pseudogene TRBV3-2) to TRBJ1-5; no clear D. The CDR3 is made up of 17 amino acids. V lost 0 bases and J lost 6, with 18 bases in between. CDR1 LGHDT and CDR2 YNNKEL come from the germline V gene (reference sequence).

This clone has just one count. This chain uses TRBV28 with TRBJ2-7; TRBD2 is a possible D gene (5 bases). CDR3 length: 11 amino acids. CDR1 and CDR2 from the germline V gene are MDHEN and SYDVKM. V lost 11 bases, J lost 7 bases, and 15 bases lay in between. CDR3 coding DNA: TGTGCCGGAGGCCAGCCCGGTGAGCAGTACTTC. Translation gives CAGGQPGEQYF.

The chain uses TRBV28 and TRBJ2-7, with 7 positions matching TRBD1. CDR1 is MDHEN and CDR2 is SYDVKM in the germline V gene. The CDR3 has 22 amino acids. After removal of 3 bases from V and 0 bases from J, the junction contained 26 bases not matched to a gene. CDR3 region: CASSLTPRGGDRAPKASYEQYF. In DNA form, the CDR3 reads TGTGCCAGCAGTTTGACTCCCCGGGGCGGAGACAGGGCCCCTAAAGCCTCCTACGAGCAGTACTTC. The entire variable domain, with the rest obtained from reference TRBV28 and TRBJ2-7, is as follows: DVKVTQSSRYLVKRTGEKVFLECVQDMDHENMFWYRQDPGLGLRLIYFSYDVKMKEKGDIPEGYSVSREKKERFSLILESASTNQTSMYLCASSLTPRGGDRAPKASYEQYFGPGTRLTVT.

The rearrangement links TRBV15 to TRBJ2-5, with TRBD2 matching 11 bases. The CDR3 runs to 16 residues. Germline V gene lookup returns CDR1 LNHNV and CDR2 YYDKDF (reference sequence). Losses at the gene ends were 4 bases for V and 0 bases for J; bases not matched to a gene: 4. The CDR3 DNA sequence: TGTGCCACCAGCAAGACTAGCGGGACGTACCAAGAGACCCAGTACTTC. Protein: CATSKTSGTYQETQYF.

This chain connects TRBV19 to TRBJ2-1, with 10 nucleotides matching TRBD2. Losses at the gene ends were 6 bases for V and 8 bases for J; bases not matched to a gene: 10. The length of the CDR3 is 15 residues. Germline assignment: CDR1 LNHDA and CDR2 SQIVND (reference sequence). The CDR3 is CASRSLAGEFHEQFF. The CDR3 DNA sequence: TGTGCCAGTAGGTCCCTAGCGGGAGAATTCCATGAGCAGTTCTTC. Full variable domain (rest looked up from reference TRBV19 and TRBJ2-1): DGGITQSPKYLFRKEGQNVTLSCEQNLNHDAMYWYRQDPGQGLRLIYYSQIVNDFQKGDIAEGYSVSREKKESFPLTVTSAQKNPTAFYLCASRSLAGEFHEQFFGPGTRLTVL.

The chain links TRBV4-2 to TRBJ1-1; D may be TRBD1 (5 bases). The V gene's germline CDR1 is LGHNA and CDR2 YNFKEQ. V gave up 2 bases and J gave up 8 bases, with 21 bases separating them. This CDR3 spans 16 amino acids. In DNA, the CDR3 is TGTGCCAGCAGCCAAATTCCCTTCCGGGGACGGGCCGAAGCTTTCTTT. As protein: CASSQIPFRGRAEAFF.

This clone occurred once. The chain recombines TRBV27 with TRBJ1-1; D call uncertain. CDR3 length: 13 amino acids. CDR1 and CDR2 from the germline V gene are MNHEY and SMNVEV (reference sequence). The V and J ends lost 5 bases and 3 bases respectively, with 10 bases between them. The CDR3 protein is CASSHQVDTEAFF. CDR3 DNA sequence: TGTGCCAGCAGTCATCAGGTGGACACTGAAGCTTTCTTT.

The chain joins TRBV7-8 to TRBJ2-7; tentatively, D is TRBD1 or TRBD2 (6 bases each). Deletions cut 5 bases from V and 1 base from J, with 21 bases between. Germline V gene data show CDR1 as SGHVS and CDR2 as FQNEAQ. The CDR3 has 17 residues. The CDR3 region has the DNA TGTGCCAGCAGCCCTAGAGCACGTCAGGGGACTTCCTACGAGCAGTACTTC. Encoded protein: CASSPRARQGTSYEQYF.

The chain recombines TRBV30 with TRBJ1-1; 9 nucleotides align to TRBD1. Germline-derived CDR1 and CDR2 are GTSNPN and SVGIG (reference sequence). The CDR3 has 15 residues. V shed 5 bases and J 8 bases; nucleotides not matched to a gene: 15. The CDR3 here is CAWEGIGTGLTEAFF. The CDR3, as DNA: TGTGCCTGGGAAGGAATTGGGACAGGGCTTACCGAAGCTTTCTTT.

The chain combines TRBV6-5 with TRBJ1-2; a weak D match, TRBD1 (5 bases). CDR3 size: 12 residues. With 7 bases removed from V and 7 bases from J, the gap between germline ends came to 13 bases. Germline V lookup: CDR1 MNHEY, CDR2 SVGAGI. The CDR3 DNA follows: TGTGCCAGCATAGGGGCCGACCGTGGCTACACCTTC. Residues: CASIGADRGYTF.

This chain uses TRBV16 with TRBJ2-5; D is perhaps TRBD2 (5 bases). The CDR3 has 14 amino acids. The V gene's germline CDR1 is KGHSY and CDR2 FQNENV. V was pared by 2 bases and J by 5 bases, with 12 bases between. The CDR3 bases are TGTGCCAGCAGCCAACCGGGATCAGCGGAGACCCAGTACTTC. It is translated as CASSQPGSAETQYF.

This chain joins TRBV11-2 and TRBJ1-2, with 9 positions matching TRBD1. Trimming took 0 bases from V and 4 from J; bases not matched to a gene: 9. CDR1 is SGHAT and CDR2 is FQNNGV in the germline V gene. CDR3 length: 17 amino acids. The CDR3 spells CASSLDPGTGLTYGYTF. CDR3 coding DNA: TGTGCCAGCAGCTTAGATCCAGGGACAGGGTTGACCTATGGCTACACCTTC. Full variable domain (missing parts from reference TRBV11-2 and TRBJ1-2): EAGVAQSPRYKIIEKRQSVAFWCNPISGHATLYWYQQILGQGPKLLIQFQNNGVVDDSQLPKDRFSAERLKGVDSTLKIQPAKLEDSAVYLCASSLDPGTGLTYGYTFGSGTRLTVV.